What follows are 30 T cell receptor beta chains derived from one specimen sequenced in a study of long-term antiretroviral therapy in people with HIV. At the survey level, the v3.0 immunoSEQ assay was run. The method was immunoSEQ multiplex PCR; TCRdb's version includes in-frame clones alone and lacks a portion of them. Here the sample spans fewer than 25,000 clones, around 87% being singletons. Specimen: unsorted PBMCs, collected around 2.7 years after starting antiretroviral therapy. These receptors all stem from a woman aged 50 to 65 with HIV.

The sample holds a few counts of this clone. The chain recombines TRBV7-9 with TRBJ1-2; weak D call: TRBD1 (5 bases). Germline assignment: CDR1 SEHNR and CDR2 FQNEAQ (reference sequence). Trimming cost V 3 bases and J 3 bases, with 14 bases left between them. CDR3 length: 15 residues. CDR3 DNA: TGTGCCAGCAGCTTGAGGGACGCGTTGCACTATGGCTACACCTTC. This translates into CASSLRDALHYGYTF. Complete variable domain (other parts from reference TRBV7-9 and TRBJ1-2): DTGVSQNPRHKITKRGQNVTFRCDPISEHNRLYWYRQTLGQGPEFLTYFQNEAQLEKSRLLSDRFSAERPKGSFSTLEIQRTEQGDSAMYLCASSLRDALHYGYTFGSGTRLTVV.

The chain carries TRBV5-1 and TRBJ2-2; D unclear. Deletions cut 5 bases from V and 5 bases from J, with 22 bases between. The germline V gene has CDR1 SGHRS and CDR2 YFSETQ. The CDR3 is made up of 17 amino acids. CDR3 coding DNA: TGCGCCAGCAGTTTAAGCCAAAACAGACCAAATACCGGGGAGCTGTTTTTT. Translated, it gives CASSLSQNRPNTGELFF.

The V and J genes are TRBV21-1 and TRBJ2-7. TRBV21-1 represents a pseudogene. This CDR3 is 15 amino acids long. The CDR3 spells CASSKERVSYYEQYF. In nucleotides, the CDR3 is TGTGCCAGCAGCAAAGAAAGGGTCTCGTACTACGAGCAGTACTTC.

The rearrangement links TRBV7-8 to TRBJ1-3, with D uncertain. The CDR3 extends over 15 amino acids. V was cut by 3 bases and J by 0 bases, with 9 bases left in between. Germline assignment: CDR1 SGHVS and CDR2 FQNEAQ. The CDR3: CASSLVGSSGNTIYF. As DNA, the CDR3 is TGTGCCAGCAGCTTGGTTGGGAGCTCTGGAAACACCATATATTTT. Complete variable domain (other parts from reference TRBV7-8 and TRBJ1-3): GAGVSQSPRYKVAKRGQDVALRCDPISGHVSLFWYQQALGQGPEFLTYFQNEAQLDKSGLPSDRFFAERPEGSVSTLKIQRTQQEDSAVYLCASSLVGSSGNTIYFGEGSWLTVV.

The CDR3 region is CSVGTGYGYTF. Written as DNA, the CDR3 is TGCAGCGTTGGGACAGGCTATGGCTACACCTTC. The chain couples TRBV29-1 to TRBJ1-2, with 7 bases aligning to TRBD1. Trimming cost V 4 bases and J 4 bases; bases outside gene matches: 0. This CDR3 spans 11 amino acids. Germline CDR1 is SQVTM and CDR2 is ANQGSEA.

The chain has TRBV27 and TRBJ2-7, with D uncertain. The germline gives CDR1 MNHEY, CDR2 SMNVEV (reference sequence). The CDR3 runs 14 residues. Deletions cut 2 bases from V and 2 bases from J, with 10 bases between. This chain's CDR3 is CASSLKDATYEQYF. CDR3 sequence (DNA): TGTGCCAGCAGTTTAAAGGACGCTACCTACGAGCAGTACTTC.

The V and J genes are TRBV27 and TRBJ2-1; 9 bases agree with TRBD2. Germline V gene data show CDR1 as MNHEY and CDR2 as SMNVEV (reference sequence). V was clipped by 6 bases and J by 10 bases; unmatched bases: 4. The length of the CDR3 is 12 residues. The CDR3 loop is CASSLGTSEQFF. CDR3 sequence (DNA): TGTGCCAGCAGCCTCGGGACTAGCGAGCAGTTCTTC.

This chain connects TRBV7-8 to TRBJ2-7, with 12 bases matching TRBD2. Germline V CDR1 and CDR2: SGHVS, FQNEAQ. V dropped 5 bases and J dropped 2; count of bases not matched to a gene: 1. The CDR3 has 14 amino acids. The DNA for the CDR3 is TGTGCCAGCAGCCGACTAGCGGGGGCCTACGAGCAGTACTTC. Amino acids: CASSRLAGAYEQYF.

DNA for the CDR3: TGCGCCAGCAGCTTGAAAGTAAAGGACAGGGGGATCTACGAGCAGTACTTC. Amino acid sequence: CASSLKVKDRGIYEQYF. The chain links TRBV5-1 to TRBJ2-7; 10 bases map to TRBD1. Germline trimming cut 1 base from V and 3 bases from J; bases unmatched to any gene: 10. Germline V lookup: CDR1 SGHRS, CDR2 YFSETQ. The CDR3 is 17 residues long.

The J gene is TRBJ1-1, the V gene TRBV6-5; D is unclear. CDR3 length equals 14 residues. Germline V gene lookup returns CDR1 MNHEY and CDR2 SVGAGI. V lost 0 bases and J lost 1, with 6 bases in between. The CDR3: CASSYSVANTEAFF. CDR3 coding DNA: TGTGCCAGCAGTTACTCAGTCGCGAACACTGAAGCTTTCTTT.

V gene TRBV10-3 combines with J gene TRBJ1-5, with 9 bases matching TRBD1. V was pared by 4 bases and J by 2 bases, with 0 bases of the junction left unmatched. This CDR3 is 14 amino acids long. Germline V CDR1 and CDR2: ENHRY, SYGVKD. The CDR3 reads CAISGTGGNQPQHF. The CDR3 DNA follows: TGTGCCATCAGTGGGACAGGGGGCAATCAGCCCCAGCATTTT.

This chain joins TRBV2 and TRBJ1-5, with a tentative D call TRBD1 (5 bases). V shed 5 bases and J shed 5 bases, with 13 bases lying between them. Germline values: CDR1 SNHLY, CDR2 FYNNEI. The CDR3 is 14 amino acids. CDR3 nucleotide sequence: TGTGCCAGCAGTCCAACAGGTTCCCATCAGCCCCAGCATTTT. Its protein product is CASSPTGSHQPQHF.

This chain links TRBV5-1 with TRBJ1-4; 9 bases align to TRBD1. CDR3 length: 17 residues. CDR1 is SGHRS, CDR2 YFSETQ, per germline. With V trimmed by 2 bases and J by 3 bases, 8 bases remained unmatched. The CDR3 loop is CASSLSGQGNSNEKLFF. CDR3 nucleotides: TGCGCCAGCAGCTTATCGGGACAGGGTAATTCTAATGAAAAACTGTTTTTT.

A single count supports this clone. In nucleotides, the CDR3 is TGTGCCAGCAGCTGGACAGGGAGATTCACAGATACGCAGTATTTT. Its translation is CASSWTGRFTDTQYF. V is TRBV5-8 and J is TRBJ2-3, with 8 bases aligning to TRBD1. The CDR3 extends over 15 amino acids. Germline V gene data show CDR1 as SGHTS and CDR2 as YDEGEE. With 3 bases clipped from V and 2 bases from J, the junction kept 5 bases outside the gene matches.

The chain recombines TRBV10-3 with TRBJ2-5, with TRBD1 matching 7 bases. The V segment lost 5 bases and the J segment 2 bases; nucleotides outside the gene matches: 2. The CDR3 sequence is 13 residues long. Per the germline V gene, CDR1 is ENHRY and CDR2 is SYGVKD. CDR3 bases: TGTGCCATCAGTCGGGACAGTCAAGAGACCCAGTACTTC. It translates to CAISRDSQETQYF.

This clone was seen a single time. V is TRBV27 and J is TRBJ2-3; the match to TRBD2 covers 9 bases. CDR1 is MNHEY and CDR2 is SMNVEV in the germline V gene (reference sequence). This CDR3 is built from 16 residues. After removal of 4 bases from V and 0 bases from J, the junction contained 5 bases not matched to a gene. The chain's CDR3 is CASSSPSGASTDTQYF. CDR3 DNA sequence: TGTGCCAGCAGTTCACCTAGCGGGGCAAGCACAGATACGCAGTATTTT.

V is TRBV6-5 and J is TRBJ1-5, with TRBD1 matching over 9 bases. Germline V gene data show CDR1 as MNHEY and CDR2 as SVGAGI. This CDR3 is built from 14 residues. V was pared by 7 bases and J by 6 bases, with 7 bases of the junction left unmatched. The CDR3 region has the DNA TGTGCCAGCACTAAGGGACAGGGAAGTCAGCCCCAGCATTTT. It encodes CASTKGQGSQPQHF.

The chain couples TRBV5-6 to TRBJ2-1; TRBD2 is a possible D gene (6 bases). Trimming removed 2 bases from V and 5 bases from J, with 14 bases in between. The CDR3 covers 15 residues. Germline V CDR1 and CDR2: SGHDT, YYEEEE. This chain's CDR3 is CASSFPGSGNNEQFF. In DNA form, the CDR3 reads TGTGCCAGCAGCTTCCCCGGGAGTGGGAACAATGAGCAGTTCTTC.

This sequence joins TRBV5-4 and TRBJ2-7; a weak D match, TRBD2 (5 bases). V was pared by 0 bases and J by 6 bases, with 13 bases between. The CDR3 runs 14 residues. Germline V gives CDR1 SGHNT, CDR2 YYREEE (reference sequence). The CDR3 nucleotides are TGTGCCAGCAGCTTGGTCCTAGCTCCGGGCGAGCAGTACTTC. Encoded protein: CASSLVLAPGEQYF.

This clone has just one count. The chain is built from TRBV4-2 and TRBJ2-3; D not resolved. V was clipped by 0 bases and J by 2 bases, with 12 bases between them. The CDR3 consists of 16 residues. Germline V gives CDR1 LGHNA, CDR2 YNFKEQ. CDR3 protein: CASSQDFAGNTDTQYF. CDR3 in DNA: TGTGCCAGCAGCCAAGATTTTGCTGGAAACACAGATACGCAGTATTTT.

The chain's CDR3 is CATETGGTDTQYF. CDR3 coding DNA: TGTGCCACGGAGACAGGGGGCACAGATACGCAGTATTTT. The chain carries TRBV6-6 and TRBJ2-3, with 8 positions matching TRBD1. Trimming removed 10 bases from V and 1 base from J; junction bases left unmatched: 4. The CDR3 covers 13 residues. Germline V gene data show CDR1 as MNHNY and CDR2 as SVGAGI (reference sequence).

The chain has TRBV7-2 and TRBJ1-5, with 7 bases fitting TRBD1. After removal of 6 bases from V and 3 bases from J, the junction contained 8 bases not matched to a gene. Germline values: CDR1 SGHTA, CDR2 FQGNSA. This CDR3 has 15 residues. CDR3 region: CASRPTGAVNQPQHF. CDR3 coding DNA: TGTGCCAGCAGACCCACAGGGGCTGTCAATCAGCCCCAGCATTTT.

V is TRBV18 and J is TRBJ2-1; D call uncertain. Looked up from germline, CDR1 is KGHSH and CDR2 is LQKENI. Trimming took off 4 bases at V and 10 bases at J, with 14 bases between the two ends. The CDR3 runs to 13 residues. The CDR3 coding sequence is TGTGCCAGCTCACTAATTAGATATGAGGAGCAGTTCTTC. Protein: CASSLIRYEEQFF.

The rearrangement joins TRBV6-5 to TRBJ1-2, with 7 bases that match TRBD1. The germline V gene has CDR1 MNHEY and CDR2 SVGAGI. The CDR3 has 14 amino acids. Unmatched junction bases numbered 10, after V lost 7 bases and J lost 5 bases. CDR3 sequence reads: CASTNQGGGYGYTF. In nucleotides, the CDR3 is TGTGCCAGCACCAACCAGGGGGGGGGATATGGCTACACCTTC.

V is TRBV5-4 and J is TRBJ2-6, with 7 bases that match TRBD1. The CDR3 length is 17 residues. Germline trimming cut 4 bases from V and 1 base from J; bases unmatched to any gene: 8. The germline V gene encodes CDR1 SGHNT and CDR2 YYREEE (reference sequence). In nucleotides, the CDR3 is TGTGCCAGCAGCCCGGGGACAGCTCCTTCTGGGGCCAACGTCCTGACTTTC. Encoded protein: CASSPGTAPSGANVLTF.

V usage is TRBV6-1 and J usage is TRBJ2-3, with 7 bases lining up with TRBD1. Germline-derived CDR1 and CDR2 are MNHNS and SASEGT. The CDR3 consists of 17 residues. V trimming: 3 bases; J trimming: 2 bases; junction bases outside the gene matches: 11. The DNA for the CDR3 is TGTGCCAGCAGTGAGGCACAGACAGGGTTCACCACAGATACGCAGTATTTT. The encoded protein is CASSEAQTGFTTDTQYF.

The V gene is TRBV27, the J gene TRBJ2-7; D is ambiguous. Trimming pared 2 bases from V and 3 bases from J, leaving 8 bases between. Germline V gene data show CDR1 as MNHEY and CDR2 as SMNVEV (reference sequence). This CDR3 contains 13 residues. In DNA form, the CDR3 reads TGTGCCAGCAGTTTAGCTGGCAGCTACGAGCAGTACTTC. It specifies CASSLAGSYEQYF.

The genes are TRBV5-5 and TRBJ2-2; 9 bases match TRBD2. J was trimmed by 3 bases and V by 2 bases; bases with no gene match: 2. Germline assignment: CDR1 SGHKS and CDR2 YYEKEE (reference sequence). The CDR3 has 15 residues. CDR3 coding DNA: TGTGCCAGCAGCTTCGCGGGGGGGGACACCGGGGAGCTGTTTTTT. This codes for CASSFAGGDTGELFF.

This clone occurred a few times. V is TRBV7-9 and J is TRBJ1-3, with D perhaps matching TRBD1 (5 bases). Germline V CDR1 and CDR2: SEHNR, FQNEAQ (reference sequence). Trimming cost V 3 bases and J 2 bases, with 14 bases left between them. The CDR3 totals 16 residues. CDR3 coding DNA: TGTGCCAGCAGCTTCAGGACGGGGGGTACTGGAAACACCATATATTTT. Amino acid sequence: CASSFRTGGTGNTIYF. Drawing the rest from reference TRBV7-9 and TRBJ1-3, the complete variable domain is DTGVSQNPRHKITKRGQNVTFRCDPISEHNRLYWYRQTLGQGPEFLTYFQNEAQLEKSRLLSDRFSAERPKGSFSTLEIQRTEQGDSAMYLCASSFRTGGTGNTIYFGEGSWLTVV.

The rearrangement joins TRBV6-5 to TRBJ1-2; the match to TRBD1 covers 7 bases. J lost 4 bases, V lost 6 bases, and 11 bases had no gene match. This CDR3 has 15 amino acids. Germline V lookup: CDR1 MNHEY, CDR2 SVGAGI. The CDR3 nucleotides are TGTGCCAGCAGCGGCGGGACAGCCGGCGGCTATGGCTACACCTTC. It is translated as CASSGGTAGGYGYTF.